One sample yielded the 26 T cell receptor beta chains listed below, sequenced in a study of radiotherapy plus CTLA-4 blockade in lung cancer. Assay used: immunoSEQ multiplex PCR; TCRdb lists only in-frame clones, some missing. The sample includes roughly 62,000 clones, approximately 79% of them seen just once. The sequencing used peripheral blood, collected from a patient treated with radiotherapy plus ipilimumab. These receptors came from a human donor with non-small cell lung cancer who had a complete response to radiotherapy plus ipilimumab.

The CDR3 region is CASRGSGHGNSPLHF. CDR3 coding DNA: TGTGCCAGTAGGGGCTCAGGACACGGTAATTCACCCCTCCACTTT. J is TRBJ1-6 and V is TRBV19, with a possible D match to TRBD1 (5 bases). V lost 6 bases and J lost 6, with 15 bases in between. This CDR3 is built from 15 residues. In germline, CDR1 is LNHDA, CDR2 SQIVND (reference sequence).

The chain is built from TRBV28 and TRBJ1-1, with D perhaps matching TRBD1 (6 bases). V was pared by 4 bases and J by 4 bases, with 10 bases between. Germline V gives CDR1 MDHEN, CDR2 SYDVKM. The CDR3 loop spans 13 amino acids. The CDR3 protein is CASSYRAATEAFF. The CDR3 nucleotides are TGTGCCAGCAGTTACAGGGCCGCCACTGAAGCTTTCTTT.

V gene TRBV5-6 combines with J gene TRBJ1-4, with D possibly TRBD1 on 5 matching bases. CDR1 is SGHDT and CDR2 is YYEEEE in the germline V gene. The CDR3 totals 15 residues. V dropped 7 bases and J dropped 4 bases, with 17 bases sitting between them. The chain's CDR3 is CASSQGAPNNEKLFF. The CDR3 nucleotides are TGTGCCAGCTCCCAAGGGGCACCTAATAATGAAAAACTGTTTTTT.

This rearrangement joins TRBV9 to TRBJ1-1, with 9 bases aligning to TRBD1. CDR3 length: 15 residues. With V trimmed by 1 base and J by 4 bases, 5 bases remained unmatched. CDR1 and CDR2 from the germline V gene are SGDLS and YYNGEE. The CDR3 DNA sequence: TGTGCCAGCAGCGTAAAACAGGGGGCGGGCACTGAAGCTTTCTTT. Its translation is CASSVKQGAGTEAFF.

The V call is TRBV5-6, the J call TRBJ1-2, with TRBD1 identical over 7 bases. Per germline, CDR1 SGHDT and CDR2 YYEEEE. The CDR3 runs to 13 residues. The J segment lost 4 bases and the V segment lost 4 bases, leaving 4 bases of the junction unmatched. The CDR3 DNA reads TGTGCCAGCAGCCGCAGGACAGGCTATGGCTACACCTTC. It specifies CASSRRTGYGYTF. The whole variable domain, filled in from reference TRBV5-6 and TRBJ1-2, reads DAGVTQSPTHLIKTRGQQVTLRCSPKSGHDTVSWYQQALGQGPQFIFQYYEEEERQRGNFPDRFSGHQFPNYSSELNVNALLLGDSALYLCASSRRTGYGYTFGSGTRLTVV.

V is TRBV29-1 and J is TRBJ2-5; a possible D gene is TRBD1 (6 bases). Per the germline V gene, CDR1 is SQVTM and CDR2 is ANQGSEA. The CDR3 extends over 12 amino acids. V was cut by 4 bases and J by 4 bases, with 10 bases left in between. The CDR3 DNA is TGCAGCGTTGGGGGGCGTGTAGAGACCCAGTACTTC. Its translation is CSVGGRVETQYF.

The chain is built from TRBV10-2 and TRBJ2-3; D is perhaps TRBD2 (6 bases). V was trimmed by 0 bases and J by 0 bases, leaving 7 bases between them. The V gene's germline CDR1 is WSHSY and CDR2 SAAADI. The CDR3 is made up of 15 amino acids. The CDR3 loop reads CASSESGTSTDTQYF. CDR3 coding DNA: TGCGCCAGCAGTGAGTCGGGGACTAGCACAGATACGCAGTATTTT.

The chain combines TRBV7-6 with TRBJ2-7; possible D gene TRBD1, 6 bases. CDR1 SGHVS and CDR2 FNYEAQ come from the germline V gene. The length of the CDR3 is 14 residues. V gave up 1 base and J gave up 3 bases, with 10 bases separating them. Written as DNA, the CDR3 is TGTGCCAGCAGCTTAGACACACAGGGCTACGAGCAGTACTTC. It specifies CASSLDTQGYEQYF.

The J gene is TRBJ2-7, the V gene TRBV4-1; tentative D call: TRBD2 (5 bases). Trimming stripped 0 bases from V and 1 base from J, with 19 bases between. In germline, CDR1 is MGHRA, CDR2 YSYEKL. This CDR3 spans 18 amino acids. The CDR3 reads CASSQEKGVNPASYEQYF. CDR3 nucleotide sequence: TGCGCCAGCAGCCAAGAGAAGGGAGTCAACCCTGCTTCCTACGAGCAGTACTTC.

V is TRBV5-8 and J is TRBJ2-5, with TRBD2 matching over 8 bases. The J call is in doubt because the DNA end fits TRBJ2-7 better. The CDR3 is made up of 20 amino acids. The germline CDR1 and CDR2 sequences are SGHTS and YDEGEE. CDR3 loop: CASSLAGFPPQRGNSYEQYF. CDR3 DNA: TGTGCCAGCAGCTTGGCCGGATTCCCGCCTCAGCGGGGGAACTCCTACGAGCAGTACTTC.

The chain has TRBV28 and TRBJ2-1, with 10 bases fitting TRBD1. Germline CDR1 and CDR2: MDHEN and SYDVKM. The CDR3 consists of 15 residues. The junction had 5 bases not matched to a gene; V was cut back by 7 bases and J by 2 bases. The CDR3 here is CASTWDRGTYNEQFF. In nucleotides, the CDR3 is TGTGCCAGCACTTGGGACAGGGGCACCTACAATGAGCAGTTCTTC. Using reference TRBV28 and TRBJ2-1 for the parts outside the CDR3, the full variable domain is DVKVTQSSRYLVKRTGEKVFLECVQDMDHENMFWYRQDPGLGLRLIYFSYDVKMKEKGDIPEGYSVSREKKERFSLILESASTNQTSMYLCASTWDRGTYNEQFFGPGTRLTVL.

The chain carries TRBV2 and TRBJ2-2, with D maybe TRBD1 (6 bases). CDR1 SNHLY and CDR2 FYNNEI come from the germline V gene. V shed 6 bases and J shed 4 bases, with 12 bases lying between them. The CDR3 length is 14 residues. DNA for the CDR3: TGTGCCAGCAGCCCGGACAGTTTCACCGGGGAGCTGTTTTTT. Amino acid sequence: CASSPDSFTGELFF.

The V call is TRBV27, the J call TRBJ2-7, with a weak D call TRBD1 (5 bases). The CDR3 consists of 14 residues. Germline CDR1 and CDR2: MNHEY and SMNVEV (reference sequence). The ends were cut back, 5 bases at V and 2 bases at J, with 13 bases in the middle. The CDR3 DNA is TGTGCCAGCAGTAAAGGCAGGGCCACCTACGAGCAGTACTTC. This gives the protein CASSKGRATYEQYF.

The chain carries TRBV30 and TRBJ1-6, with 7 bases identical to TRBD1. In germline, CDR1 is GTSNPN, CDR2 SVGIG (reference sequence). The CDR3 has 14 amino acids. V lost 1 base to trimming and J lost 9 bases; unmatched junction nucleotides: 6. The chain's CDR3 is CAWSAQGPGSPLHF. In DNA, the CDR3 is TGTGCCTGGAGTGCACAGGGGCCCGGTTCACCCCTCCACTTT.

This clone turned up a few times. The chain couples TRBV5-1 to TRBJ1-4, with 7 bases matching TRBD1. Germline V CDR1 and CDR2: SGHRS, YFSETQ. This CDR3 spans 13 amino acids. The junction had 3 bases not matched to a gene; V was cut back by 0 bases and J by 10 bases. For the CDR3, the DNA is TGCGCCAGCAGCTTGGCAGGGGGGAGAAAACTGTTTTTT. It is translated as CASSLAGGRKLFF.

This clone was observed a handful of times. The chain links TRBV4-2 to TRBJ2-1; 14 nucleotides align to TRBD2. CDR1 is LGHNA and CDR2 is YNFKEQ in the germline V gene. The J segment lost 8 bases and the V segment lost 2 bases, leaving 8 bases of the junction unmatched. The CDR3 loop spans 17 amino acids. CDR3 residues: CASSQTPGLAGVDEQFF. The CDR3 DNA reads TGTGCCAGCAGCCAAACCCCGGGACTAGCGGGAGTAGATGAGCAGTTCTTC.

The chain employs TRBV6-6 and TRBJ1-1, with D possibly matching TRBD1 (6 bases). Germline values: CDR1 MNHNY, CDR2 SVGAGI (reference sequence). The V end was cut by 5 bases, the J end by 4 bases, with 14 bases between. The CDR3 is 14 residues long. The CDR3 DNA reads as TGTGCCAGCAGTCGGGACGGGGGGCCCACTGAAGCTTTCTTT. Protein: CASSRDGGPTEAFF.

The J gene is TRBJ2-4, the V gene TRBV2, with 7 bases fitting TRBD1. V trimming: 2 bases; J trimming: 7 bases; junction bases outside the gene matches: 2. The germline V gene encodes CDR1 SNHLY and CDR2 FYNNEI. CDR3 length: 13 residues. This chain's CDR3 is CASSEKQGNIQYF. The CDR3 nucleotides read TGTGCCAGCAGTGAAAAACAGGGGAACATTCAGTACTTC.

Turning to this clone: Other nucleotide sequences from this sample produce the same CDR3. The chain joins TRBV19 to TRBJ2-1, with D possibly matching TRBD1 (6 bases). CDR3 length: 12 amino acids. V was shortened by 7 bases and J by 4 bases, with 8 bases between the two germline ends. CDR1 LNHDA and CDR2 SQIVND come from the germline V gene (reference sequence). The CDR3 nucleotides read TGTGCCAGTACTCAGGGGTACAATGAGCAGTTCTTC. Translation gives CASTQGYNEQFF.

The chain is built from TRBV6-1 and TRBJ2-7; no reliable D call. Trimming took 2 bases from V and 2 from J, leaving 13 bases between them. The CDR3 consists of 15 residues. Germline V CDR1 and CDR2: MNHNS, SASEGT. CDR3 residues: CASSEWAGVPYEQYF. The CDR3 coding sequence is TGTGCCAGCAGTGAATGGGCAGGCGTGCCCTACGAGCAGTACTTC.

This clone was recorded a few times. The chain has TRBV10-3 and TRBJ2-3, with 10 nucleotides matching TRBD2. Trimming removed 2 bases from V and 0 bases from J; junction bases left unmatched: 8. The CDR3 length is 18 residues. The germline V gene encodes CDR1 ENHRY and CDR2 SYGVKD. In nucleotides, the CDR3 is TGTGCCATCAGTGAGCGGCTAGCGGGAGAAACTAGCACAGATACGCAGTATTTT. This sequence encodes CAISERLAGETSTDTQYF.

The rearrangement joins TRBV7-2 to TRBJ2-7; 7 bases line up with TRBD1. The CDR3 contains 16 residues. CDR1 is SGHTA, CDR2 FQGNSA, per germline. V lost 5 bases and J lost 6; bases outside the gene matches: 16. The CDR3 region has the DNA TGTGCCAGCAGCCCCAGGCTCGGGGCAGGGGGAGTCGAGCAGTACTTC. Amino acids: CASSPRLGAGGVEQYF.

V gene TRBV18 combines with J gene TRBJ1-1; tentative D call: TRBD1 (5 bases). Trimming cost V 3 bases and J 0 bases, with 11 bases left between them. There are 15 residues in the CDR3. Looked up from germline, CDR1 is KGHSH and CDR2 is LQKENI. The CDR3 DNA reads as TGTGCCAGCTCACCGACGGGGGGGGTGAACACTGAAGCTTTCTTT. Its protein product is CASSPTGGVNTEAFF.

This clone was seen only a few times. This chain joins TRBV19 and TRBJ1-2; D remains ambiguous. Trimming left V 1 base short and J 1 base short, with 10 bases between. The CDR3 spans 15 residues. Germline V CDR1 and CDR2: LNHDA, SQIVND (reference sequence). The CDR3 reads CASSIVTPYNYGYTF. DNA for the CDR3: TGTGCCAGTAGTATAGTAACACCTTATAACTATGGCTACACCTTC.

V gene TRBV7-9 combines with J gene TRBJ2-1; 9 bases agree with TRBD2. Germline V gene data show CDR1 as SEHNR and CDR2 as FQNEAQ (reference sequence). V lost 7 bases to trimming and J lost 6 bases; unmatched junction nucleotides: 10. This CDR3 region has 15 residues. The CDR3 region is CASIQRLAGSNEQFF. The DNA of the CDR3 is TGTGCCAGCATCCAGAGGCTAGCGGGGTCCAATGAGCAGTTCTTC.

The chain recombines TRBV19 with TRBJ2-2; a possible D gene is TRBD2 (5 bases). CDR1 is LNHDA, CDR2 SQIVND, per germline (reference sequence). The CDR3 has 15 amino acids. V dropped 0 bases and J dropped 6 bases, with 11 bases sitting between them. CDR3 bases: TGTGCCAGTAGTATAGATGGGAGAGTCGCCGGGGAGCTGTTTTTT. It is translated as CASSIDGRVAGELFF.